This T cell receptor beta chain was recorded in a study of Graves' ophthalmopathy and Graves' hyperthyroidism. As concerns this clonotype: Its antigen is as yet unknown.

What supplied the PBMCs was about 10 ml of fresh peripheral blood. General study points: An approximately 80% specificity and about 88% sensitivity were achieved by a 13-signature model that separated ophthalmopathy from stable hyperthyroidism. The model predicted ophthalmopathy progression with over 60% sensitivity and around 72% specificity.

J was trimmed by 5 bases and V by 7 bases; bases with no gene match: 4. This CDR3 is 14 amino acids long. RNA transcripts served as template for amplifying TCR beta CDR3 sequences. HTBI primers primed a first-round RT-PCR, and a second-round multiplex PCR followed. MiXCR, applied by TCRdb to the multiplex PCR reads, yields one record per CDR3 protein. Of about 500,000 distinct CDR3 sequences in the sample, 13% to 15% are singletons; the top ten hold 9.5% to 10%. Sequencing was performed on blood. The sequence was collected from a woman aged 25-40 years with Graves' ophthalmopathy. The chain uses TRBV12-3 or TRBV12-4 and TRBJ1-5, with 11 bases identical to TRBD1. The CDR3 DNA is TGTGCCAGCAAGAGGACAGGGGGCCATCAGCCCCAGCATTTT. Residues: CASKRTGGHQPQHF.